Below are 8 T cell receptor beta chains sequenced from a single sample in a study of blood T cell repertoires in COVID-19. Data came from immunoSEQ multiplex PCR; TCRdb stores just in-frame clones and leaves some out. In the table there are tens of thousands of clones, 81% of which are singletons. Sequencing was done on a sample of peripheral blood. These receptor sequences come from a woman of 80 years or more with COVID-19, enrolled during active disease.

This chain connects TRBV5-1 to TRBJ2-1, with 14 bases matching TRBD2. CDR1 SGHRS and CDR2 YFSETQ come from the germline V gene. The trim removed 4 bases at V and 7 bases at J, leaving 7 bases unmatched. The CDR3 totals 16 residues. The CDR3, as DNA: TGCGCCAGCAGCCCTCGGACTAGCGGGAGGACAAATGAGCAGTTCTTC. As protein: CASSPRTSGRTNEQFF.

The rearrangement uses TRBV18 and TRBJ2-5; 8 bases are a match to TRBD2. Trimming took 2 bases from V and 1 from J; bases not matched to a gene: 6. The germline V gene has CDR1 KGHSH and CDR2 LQKENI. The CDR3 spans 16 residues. The CDR3 region has the DNA TGTGCCAGCTCACCAGGGGTAGCGGGAATCCAAGAGACCCAGTACTTC. Encoded protein: CASSPGVAGIQETQYF.

This chain uses TRBV5-5 with TRBJ2-6; D gene unclear. The CDR3 consists of 16 residues. The V gene's germline CDR1 is SGHKS and CDR2 YYEKEE (reference sequence). V lost 1 base to trimming and J lost 0 bases, with 8 bases between them. CDR3 residues: CASSLLLNSGANVLTF. The CDR3 DNA follows: TGTGCCAGCAGCTTGCTACTGAACTCTGGGGCCAACGTCCTGACTTTC. Full variable domain (rest looked up from reference TRBV5-5 and TRBJ2-6): DAGVTQSPTHLIKTRGQQVTLRCSPISGHKSVSWYQQVLGQGPQFIFQYYEKEERGRGNFPDRFSARQFPNYSSELNVNALLLGDSALYLCASSLLLNSGANVLTFGAGSRLTVL.

This chain links TRBV27 with TRBJ1-6; D might be TRBD1 (6 bases). The V end lost 2 bases, the J end lost 7 bases, and 9 bases lay between the germline ends. The germline CDR1 and CDR2 sequences are MNHEY and SMNVEV (reference sequence). There are 14 residues in the CDR3. Written as DNA, the CDR3 is TGTGCCAGCAGTTTACGCAGGGGAAATTCACCCCTCCACTTT. It codes for CASSLRRGNSPLHF.

The chain is built from TRBV11-2 and TRBJ1-2, with D perhaps TRBD1 (6 bases). This CDR3 is built from 16 residues. In germline, CDR1 is SGHAT, CDR2 FQNNGV. V was cut by 1 base and J by 8 bases, with 20 bases left in between. In DNA form, the CDR3 reads TGTGCCAGCAGCTTAGCCCAGCGGGGGGCATCGGGGGGCTACACCTTC. Protein product: CASSLAQRGASGGYTF.

This clone was seen a single time. The chain employs TRBV2 and TRBJ1-4, with TRBD1 matching over 8 bases. The ends lost 6 bases at V and 7 bases at J; junction bases unmatched: 7. There are 14 residues in the CDR3. Germline loops: CDR1 SNHLY, CDR2 FYNNEI. CDR3 nucleotide sequence: TGTGCCAGCAGAGTACAGGGGGGACGTGAAAAACTGTTTTTT. Translated: CASRVQGGREKLFF.

This chain links TRBV5-6 with TRBJ2-7, with TRBD1 as a possible D gene (5 bases). The V gene's germline CDR1 is SGHDT and CDR2 YYEEEE. The CDR3 has 15 amino acids. Trimming took 7 bases from V and 6 from J, leaving 23 bases between them. CDR3 bases: TGTGCCAGCCGAGCTTGGGGCACTCCAAGGGTCGAGCAGTACTTC. The encoded protein is CASRAWGTPRVEQYF.

This clone was found once. J is TRBJ2-1 and V is TRBV9, with TRBD2 identical over 8 bases. Germline V lookup: CDR1 SGDLS, CDR2 YYNGEE. V shed 0 bases and J 4 bases; nucleotides not matched to a gene: 9. The CDR3 extends over 17 amino acids. DNA of the CDR3: TGTGCCAGCAGCGTAGCTCCCGGGACTAGGGGGTACAATGAGCAGTTCTTC. This sequence encodes CASSVAPGTRGYNEQFF.